The rows below give T cell receptor beta chains drawn from one sample of a study of T cell clonotyping in hematopoietic cell transplantation. Libraries were prepared by immunoSEQ multiplex PCR; TCRdb keeps only in-frame clonotypes and omits some of them. The sample consists of several thousand clones, 95% to 97% of them appearing once. The starting material was peripheral blood mononuclear cells, obtained 100 days after allogeneic stem cell transplant. The receptors derive from a male patient aged 55 to 70 who had an allogeneic stem cell transplant from a related donor, so the T cells may come from the graft donor. Some clones in this sample may be carry-over from other donors' samples. Each CDR3 is given with its conserved first and last residue. D genes are given only for firm matches. Clone size is stated in some rows and not others, as once, few, many or a class when expanded.

d_gene	v_gene	abundance	j_gene	CDR3aa	CDR3nt
TRBD2	TRBV5-6	NA	TRBJ2-3	CASSLPSGLAAFTDTQYF	TGTGCCAGCAGCTTACCTTCGGGACTAGCGGCCTTCACAGATACGCAGTATTTT
NA	TRBV6-6	once	TRBJ2-6	CASNIGRTSGANVLTF	TGTGCCAGCAATATAGGACGAACCTCTGGGGCCAACGTCCTGACTTTC
TRBD2	TRBV4-2	NA	TRBJ2-1	CASSQEWGLAGGRSYNEQFF	TGTGCCAGCAGCCAAGAATGGGGACTAGCGGGGGGGCGGTCCTACAATGAGCAGTTCTTC
TRBD1	TRBV4-1	NA	TRBJ2-3	CASEGGMTDTQYF	TGCGCCAGCGAAGGGGGCATGACAGATACGCAGTATTTT
TRBD1	TRBV2	NA	TRBJ1-5	CASRTGTRNQPQHF	TGTGCCAGCAGGACAGGGACGCGCAATCAGCCCCAGCATTTT
NA	TRBV28	once	TRBJ2-7	CASSFSGYEQYF	TGTGCCAGCAGTTTTTCAGGCTACGAGCAGTACTTC
NA	TRBV11-2	NA	TRBJ1-4	CASSPLRGATNEKLFF	TGTGCCAGCAGCCCCCTGAGAGGGGCTACTAATGAAAAACTGTTTTTT
TRBD1	TRBV29-1	NA	TRBJ1-2	CSVEASRTGYGYTF	TGCAGCGTTGAAGCCTCTCGGACAGGCTATGGCTACACCTTC
TRBD1	TRBV7-9	NA	TRBJ2-1	CASTPGTGGVYNEQFF	TGTGCCAGCACCCCCGGGACAGGGGGCGTTTACAATGAGCAGTTCTTC
TRBD2	TRBV4-3	once	TRBJ2-5	CASSQGLAGDQETQYF	TGCGCCAGCAGCCAAGGACTAGCGGGGGATCAAGAGACCCAGTACTTC
NA	TRBV4-3	NA	TRBJ1-4	CASSQGPVRENEKLFF	TGCGCCAGCAGCCAAGGTCCCGTGAGGGAAAATGAAAAACTGTTTTTT